Listed below are T cell receptor beta chains from one sample, sequenced in a study of beta chain features in type 1 diabetes. Sequenced by immunoSEQ multiplex PCR; TCRdb stores in-frame clones only, minus some. The sample yields some 70,000 clones, about 48% seen once. Specimen: central memory CD4+ T cells from blood. The origin of the receptors is a young man with type 1 diabetes. Each CDR3 is given with its conserved first and last residue. Fields, in order: V gene, CDR3 length, D gene, J gene, clone size, CDR3 protein, CDR3 DNA. A D gene is named only where the DNA matches it firmly. Some rows have no size entry. The others give once, few or many, or a class for an expanded clone.

V gene: TRBV4-2
CDR3 length: 15
D gene: NA
J gene: TRBJ1-4
clone size: NA
CDR3 protein: CASSQGNQGYEKLFF
CDR3 DNA: TGTGCCAGCAGCCAAGGCAACCAGGGGTATGAAAAACTGTTTTTT

V gene: TRBV4-1
CDR3 length: 15
D gene: NA
J gene: TRBJ2-3
clone size: NA
CDR3 protein: CASSQVVQGTDTQYF
CDR3 DNA: TGCGCCAGCAGCCAAGTGGTGCAGGGCACAGATACGCAGTATTTT

V gene: TRBV25-1
CDR3 length: 18
D gene: NA
J gene: TRBJ2-6
clone size: NA
CDR3 protein: CASSGFRGARSGANVLTF
CDR3 DNA: TGTGCCAGCAGTGGATTCCGGGGGGCCCGCTCTGGGGCCAACGTCCTGACTTTC

V gene: TRBV6-1
CDR3 length: 13
D gene: NA
J gene: TRBJ2-1
clone size: NA
CDR3 protein: CASKKTGADEQFF
CDR3 DNA: TGTGCCAGCAAGAAAACGGGAGCCGATGAGCAGTTCTTC

V gene: TRBV11-2
CDR3 length: 14
D gene: NA
J gene: TRBJ1-4
clone size: few
CDR3 protein: CASSFDGTGEKLFF
CDR3 DNA: TGTGCCAGCAGCTTCGACGGGACTGGTGAAAAACTGTTTTTT

V gene: TRBV5-1
CDR3 length: 15
D gene: NA
J gene: TRBJ2-2
clone size: medium-sized
CDR3 protein: CASSPQIANTGELFF
CDR3 DNA: TGCGCCAGCAGCCCACAGATCGCGAACACCGGGGAGCTGTTTTTT

V gene: TRBV5-6
CDR3 length: 13
D gene: NA
J gene: TRBJ2-3
clone size: NA
CDR3 protein: CASSLYYGGTQYF
CDR3 DNA: TGTGCCAGCAGCCTTTATTACGGGGGAACGCAGTATTTT

V gene: TRBV5-1
CDR3 length: 14
D gene: NA
J gene: TRBJ2-2
clone size: few
CDR3 protein: CASSYDSNTGELFF
CDR3 DNA: TGCGCCAGCAGCTACGACAGCAACACCGGGGAGCTGTTTTTT

V gene: TRBV5-1
CDR3 length: 14
D gene: NA
J gene: TRBJ1-1
clone size: few
CDR3 protein: CASRAGRQNTEAFF
CDR3 DNA: TGCGCCAGCAGGGCGGGACGGCAGAACACTGAAGCTTTCTTT

V gene: TRBV5-1
CDR3 length: 15
D gene: TRBD2
J gene: TRBJ2-3
clone size: NA
CDR3 protein: CASSLYGGSGDTQYF
CDR3 DNA: TGCGCCAGCAGCTTGTACGGGGGGTCCGGAGATACGCAGTATTTT

V gene: TRBV11-2
CDR3 length: 14
D gene: TRBD1
J gene: TRBJ1-1
clone size: NA
CDR3 protein: CASSNGQGNTEAFF
CDR3 DNA: TGTGCCAGCAGCAATGGACAGGGAAACACTGAAGCTTTCTTT

V gene: TRBV5-1
CDR3 length: 14
D gene: NA
J gene: TRBJ1-1
clone size: NA
CDR3 protein: CASSLDRAITEAFF
CDR3 DNA: TGCGCCAGCAGCTTGGATCGTGCGATCACTGAAGCTTTCTTT

V gene: TRBV6-1
CDR3 length: 16
D gene: NA
J gene: TRBJ1-5
clone size: NA
CDR3 protein: CASSVFQGGAEQPQHF
CDR3 DNA: TGTGCCAGCAGTGTCTTTCAGGGAGGGGCTGAACAGCCCCAGCATTTT

V gene: TRBV6-4
CDR3 length: 14
D gene: NA
J gene: TRBJ1-5
clone size: NA
CDR3 protein: CASSWDISNQPQHF
CDR3 DNA: TGTGCCAGCAGTTGGGACATCTCTAATCAGCCCCAGCATTTT

V gene: TRBV19
CDR3 length: 15
D gene: TRBD1
J gene: TRBJ1-2
clone size: NA
CDR3 protein: CASSIDGQAYYGYTF
CDR3 DNA: TGTGCCAGTAGTATTGATGGACAGGCGTACTATGGCTACACCTTC

V gene: TRBV2
CDR3 length: 15
D gene: TRBD1
J gene: TRBJ1-1
clone size: NA
CDR3 protein: CASTGAGGMNTEAFF
CDR3 DNA: TGTGCCAGCACAGGGGCAGGGGGCATGAACACTGAAGCTTTCTTT

V gene: TRBV10-3
CDR3 length: 15
D gene: TRBD1
J gene: TRBJ2-3
clone size: NA
CDR3 protein: CAIRTGQGNTDTQYF
CDR3 DNA: TGTGCCATCAGGACGGGACAGGGGAACACAGATACGCAGTATTTT

V gene: TRBV6-5
CDR3 length: 15
D gene: TRBD1
J gene: TRBJ1-1
clone size: once
CDR3 protein: CASSYLDRVPAEAFF
CDR3 DNA: TGTGCCAGCAGTTACTTAGACAGGGTTCCCGCTGAAGCTTTCTTT

V gene: TRBV9
CDR3 length: 16
D gene: TRBD2
J gene: TRBJ2-5
clone size: NA
CDR3 protein: CASSSRAGGLRETQYF
CDR3 DNA: TGTGCCAGCAGCTCCCGAGCGGGAGGGCTTAGGGAGACCCAGTACTTC

V gene: TRBV9
CDR3 length: 18
D gene: TRBD2
J gene: TRBJ2-3
clone size: few
CDR3 protein: CASTGRAGGPSSTDTQYF
CDR3 DNA: TGTGCCAGCACCGGGAGGGCGGGGGGTCCCTCTAGCACAGATACGCAGTATTTT

V gene: TRBV5-1
CDR3 length: 12
D gene: NA
J gene: TRBJ2-3
clone size: NA
CDR3 protein: CASSEQGDTQYF
CDR3 DNA: TGCGCCAGCAGCGAACAGGGAGATACGCAGTATTTT

V gene: TRBV6-1
CDR3 length: 14
D gene: TRBD2
J gene: TRBJ2-7
clone size: few
CDR3 protein: CASIGTSTSYEQYF
CDR3 DNA: TGTGCCAGCATCGGGACTAGCACCTCCTACGAGCAGTACTTC

V gene: TRBV5-1
CDR3 length: 14
D gene: TRBD2
J gene: TRBJ2-5
clone size: few
CDR3 protein: CASSDSSGGETQYF
CDR3 DNA: TGCGCCAGCAGCGATTCTAGCGGGGGCGAGACCCAGTACTTC

V gene: TRBV7-9
CDR3 length: 14
D gene: NA
J gene: TRBJ1-1
clone size: few
CDR3 protein: CASSLEGGPTEAFF
CDR3 DNA: TGTGCCAGCAGCTTAGAGGGGGGGCCCACTGAAGCTTTCTTT